The rows below give T cell receptor beta chains drawn from one sample of a study of T cells in Graves' hyperthyroidism and ophthalmopathy. Each CDR3 protein is one row after TCRdb ran MiXCR on the multiplex PCR reads. The sample includes 90,000 to 120,000 distinct CDR3 sequences, approximately 15% seen only once; the top ten take 42%. Material: blood. The receptors were sampled from a woman in her forties or fifties with Graves' hyperthyroidism. The CDR3 runs from the conserved cysteine through the conserved F or W. Fields, in order: J gene, CDR3 length, clone size, V gene, D gene, CDR3 DNA, CDR3 protein. The D gene is left open where the match is weak. Clone size, where shown, is once, few, many, or a class for clones that have expanded.

J: TRBJ2-1
length: 15
size: many
V: TRBV7-8
D: TRBD2
DNA: TGTGCCAGCAGCTCAGACGGGGGGGTTGGCAATGAGCAGTTCTTC
CDR3: CASSSDGGVGNEQFF

J: TRBJ1-3
length: 15
size: many
V: TRBV2
D: -
DNA: TGTGCCAGCAGTGATTGGGTTACCTCTGGAAACACCATATATTTT
CDR3: CASSDWVTSGNTIYF

J: TRBJ1-5
length: 14
size: many
V: TRBV7-9
D: TRBD1
DNA: TGTGCCAGCAGCTCGGGACAGGGTGATCAGCCCCAGCATTTT
CDR3: CASSSGQGDQPQHF

J: TRBJ1-5
length: 21
size: -
V: TRBV20-1
D: -
DNA: TGCAGTGCTAGAGACTTCGGGTTGGGGCAGGGGCCCACTCCGGGGGGACAGCCCCAGCATTTT
CDR3: CSARDFGLGQGPTPGGQPQHF

J: TRBJ2-1
length: 17
size: many
V: TRBV2
D: TRBD2
DNA: TGTGCCAGCAGTGAAGCCCTAGCGGGAGTTGGGGTCTATGAGCAGTTCTTC
CDR3: CASSEALAGVGVYEQFF

J: TRBJ1-1
length: 16
size: many
V: TRBV3-1
D: TRBD1
DNA: TGTGCCAGCAGCCAGGAACTCGACAGGGGTGGCACTGAAGCTTTCTTT
CDR3: CASSQELDRGGTEAFF

J: TRBJ2-1
length: 15
size: many
V: TRBV5-6
D: -
DNA: TGTGCCAGCAGCTTATCCGGGACGATTTACAATGAGCAGTTCTTC
CDR3: CASSLSGTIYNEQFF

J: TRBJ1-3
length: 14
size: many
V: TRBV10-3
D: -
DNA: TGTGCCATCAGCAGTAATCCGGAAGGAAACACCATATATTTT
CDR3: CAISSNPEGNTIYF

J: TRBJ2-3
length: 14
size: many
V: TRBV6-1
D: -
DNA: TGTGCCAGCAGTCCCCCGTCAGCCCGGGATACGCAGTATTTT
CDR3: CASSPPSARDTQYF

J: TRBJ1-2
length: 22
size: many
V: TRBV19
D: TRBD1
DNA: TGTGCCAGTACCCCCACAACAGGGGTGTTCGGAGACACGGTCATCGGGGGAAATGGCTACACCTTC
CDR3: CASTPTTGVFGDTVIGGNGYTF

J: TRBJ1-2
length: 11
size: many
V: TRBV12-3/TRBV12-4
D: -
DNA: TGTGCCAGCAGTTCCGGGGGCGGCTACACCTTC
CDR3: CASSSGGGYTF

J: TRBJ1-1
length: 16
size: many
V: TRBV29-1
D: -
DNA: TGCAGCGTTGAAGAACTTGCCGGGGCAGGGTGGGCTGAAGCTTTCTTT
CDR3: CSVEELAGAGWAEAFF

J: TRBJ2-1
length: 13
size: few
V: TRBV20-1
D: TRBD1
DNA: TGCAGTGCTAGCAGGGGGTTGCTGAATGAGCAGTTCTTC
CDR3: CSASRGLLNEQFF

J: TRBJ2-1
length: 15
size: many
V: TRBV12-3/TRBV12-4
D: TRBD2
DNA: TGTGCCAGCAGCTCGGGACTAGCGGTTTACAATGAGCAGTTCTTC
CDR3: CASSSGLAVYNEQFF

J: TRBJ2-1
length: 16
size: many
V: TRBV5-1
D: TRBD2
DNA: TGCGCCAGCAGCGTACCCGGGACTAGCGGGAACAATGAGCAGTTCTTC
CDR3: CASSVPGTSGNNEQFF

J: TRBJ1-1
length: 12
size: -
V: TRBV11-2
D: -
DNA: TGTGCCAGCAGCGATACATGGGTTGGGGCTTTCTTT
CDR3: CASSDTWVGAFF

J: TRBJ2-1
length: 18
size: many
V: TRBV7-2
D: TRBD2
DNA: TGTGCCAGCAGCTCGACTAGCGGGACCGCAAGCTCCTACAATGAGCAGTTCTTC
CDR3: CASSSTSGTASSYNEQFF

J: TRBJ2-1
length: 22
size: many
V: TRBV7-9
D: TRBD2
DNA: TGTGCCAGCAGCTTAAGGATCTTGAGGGTTATGTCTAGCGGGAACTCCTACAATGAGCAGTTCTTC
CDR3: CASSLRILRVMSSGNSYNEQFF

J: TRBJ2-1
length: 14
size: many
V: TRBV14
D: TRBD2
DNA: TGTGCCAGCACGGCGGGAGGTTGGGTTAATGGGCAGTTCTTC
CDR3: CASTAGGWVNGQFF

J: TRBJ1-2
length: 13
size: -
V: TRBV20-1
D: -
DNA: TGCAGTGCTAGAGACGCCGCTAACTATGGCTACACCTTC
CDR3: CSARDAANYGYTF

J: TRBJ1-1
length: 16
size: many
V: TRBV3-1
D: TRBD1
DNA: TGTGCCAGCAGCCCTTTCTTGGGACAGGGGGCAACTGAAGCTTTCTTT
CDR3: CASSPFLGQGATEAFF

J: TRBJ2-7
length: 14
size: many
V: TRBV7-9
D: -
DNA: TGTGCCAGCAGCCCACGGGAGAGGTCCTACGAGCAGTACTTC
CDR3: CASSPRERSYEQYF

J: TRBJ1-3
length: 12
size: many
V: TRBV25-1
D: -
DNA: TGTGCCAGCAGCCTCTCTGGAAACACCATATATTTT
CDR3: CASSLSGNTIYF

J: TRBJ1-1
length: 11
size: once
V: TRBV12-3/TRBV12-4
D: -
DNA: TGTGCCAGCAGTTTTGGCACTGAAGCTTTCTTT
CDR3: CASSFGTEAFF

J: TRBJ2-7
length: 18
size: few
V: TRBV28
D: TRBD1
DNA: TGTGCCAGCAGTTTACTCCGGGACAGTGAATCATACTTCTACGAGCAGTACTTC
CDR3: CASSLLRDSESYFYEQYF

J: TRBJ2-1
length: 17
size: many
V: TRBV20-1
D: TRBD2
DNA: TGCAGTGCTAGACCCCTCACGGGACTAGGGGGGTACAATGAGCAGTTCTTC
CDR3: CSARPLTGLGGYNEQFF

J: TRBJ1-5
length: 14
size: many
V: TRBV5-6
D: -
DNA: TGTGCCAGCAGCTTGTTTTGGGAAAATCAGCCCCAGCATTTT
CDR3: CASSLFWENQPQHF

J: TRBJ1-5
length: 12
size: -
V: TRBV24-1
D: -
DNA: TGTGCCACCAGTCAAGGGAATCAGCCCCAGCATTTT
CDR3: CATSQGNQPQHF

J: TRBJ2-3
length: 16
size: many
V: TRBV28
D: TRBD2
DNA: TGTGCCAGCAGTTTACTAGCGGGAGGCCGGGTAGATACGCAGTATTTT
CDR3: CASSLLAGGRVDTQYF

J: TRBJ1-1
length: 15
size: -
V: TRBV12-3/TRBV12-4
D: -
DNA: TGTGCCAGCAGTTTGGGTGCAGAAATTAACACTGAAGCTTTCTTT
CDR3: CASSLGAEINTEAFF

J: TRBJ2-5
length: 15
size: many
V: TRBV7-8
D: -
DNA: TGTGCCAGCAGCGCCGCAGGAGACAGACAAGAGACCCAGTACTTC
CDR3: CASSAAGDRQETQYF

J: TRBJ2-7
length: 11
size: many
V: TRBV28
D: -
DNA: TGTGCCAGCAGCCGTAGGTACGAGCAGTACTTC
CDR3: CASSRRYEQYF

J: TRBJ1-1
length: 15
size: many
V: TRBV10-1
D: -
DNA: TGCGCCAGCAGTGAAGTTCGACTTGGGGGGACTGAAGCTTTCTTT
CDR3: CASSEVRLGGTEAFF

J: TRBJ1-1
length: 13
size: many
V: TRBV28
D: -
DNA: TGTGCCAGCACGAGACAAGTGAACACTGAAGCTTTCTTT
CDR3: CASTRQVNTEAFF

J: TRBJ2-1
length: 13
size: many
V: TRBV4-1
D: -
DNA: TGCGCCAGCAGCCAAGATGGAGTGGATGAGCAGTTCTTC
CDR3: CASSQDGVDEQFF

J: TRBJ2-5
length: 14
size: many
V: TRBV27
D: -
DNA: TGTGCCAGCAGTCCCGGGACCTTTAGATGGACCCAGTACTTC
CDR3: CASSPGTFRWTQYF

J: TRBJ1-4
length: 15
size: many
V: TRBV5-1
D: -
DNA: TGCGCCAGCAGCCCGGGGGATTCGGGGAATGAAAAACTGTTTTTT
CDR3: CASSPGDSGNEKLFF

J: TRBJ2-7
length: 13
size: -
V: TRBV25-1
D: TRBD1
DNA: TGTGCCAGCAGTAGGGACAGGACCTACGAGCAGTACTTC
CDR3: CASSRDRTYEQYF

J: TRBJ1-1
length: 11
size: many
V: TRBV12-3/TRBV12-4
D: -
DNA: TGTGCCAGCAGTTCGGCCACTGAAGCTTTCTTT
CDR3: CASSSATEAFF

J: TRBJ2-3
length: 16
size: many
V: TRBV19
D: -
DNA: TGTGCCAGTAGTATAGAGGGACAAGGACTCCAAGATACGCAGTATTTT
CDR3: CASSIEGQGLQDTQYF

J: TRBJ2-1
length: 13
size: many
V: TRBV7-3
D: -
DNA: TGTGCCAGCAGCTTAACGATTTACAATGAGCAGTTCTTC
CDR3: CASSLTIYNEQFF

J: TRBJ2-7
length: 14
size: many
V: TRBV4-1
D: -
DNA: TGCGCCAGCAGCCAAGGGGTAGGCCCCTACGAGCAGTACTTC
CDR3: CASSQGVGPYEQYF

J: TRBJ1-1
length: 13
size: many
V: TRBV3-1
D: -
DNA: TGTGCCAGCAGCCAACGTGGGGGACCTGAAGCTTTCTTT
CDR3: CASSQRGGPEAFF

J: TRBJ2-7
length: 14
size: many
V: TRBV3-1
D: -
DNA: TGTGCCAGCAGCCAAGGCCGGGCGGCTAACGAGCAGTACTTC
CDR3: CASSQGRAANEQYF